The 10 T cell receptor beta chains listed next were all sequenced from one sample in a study of cytomegalovirus exposure and HLA in healthy donors. The PCR used 60 Vbeta and 13 Jbeta primers. Clones were read by immunoSEQ multiplex PCR, and TCRdb kept only the in-frame ones, dropping some. The table includes over 150,000 clones, over 60% detected once. Sequenced input: PBMCs. These receptors came from a man under 40 in good health and CMV-seropositive.

The V call is TRBV7-8, the J call TRBJ2-7; TRBD2 matches at 14 bases. V lost 2 bases, J lost 3 bases, and 9 bases stayed unmatched. CDR1 and CDR2 from the germline V gene are SGHVS and FQNEAQ. The CDR3 covers 18 residues. The CDR3 region has the DNA TGTGCCAGCAGCTTAATGCAACCCGGGACTAGCGGGAGCTACGAGCAGTACTTC. Its protein product is CASSLMQPGTSGSYEQYF.

V is TRBV7-2 and J is TRBJ1-1; D is undetermined. The germline V gene encodes CDR1 SGHTA and CDR2 FQGNSA. This CDR3 comprises 14 residues. Trimming shortened V by 1 base and J by 4 bases, and 10 bases separated the two germline ends. In DNA, the CDR3 is TGTGCCAGCAGCTTAGAATCCCGGGGCACTGAAGCTTTCTTT. As protein: CASSLESRGTEAFF.

This rearrangement joins TRBV14 to TRBJ2-5, with D unresolved. CDR3 length: 13 amino acids. CDR1 is SGHDN and CDR2 is FVKESK in the germline V gene. Trimming removed 0 bases at V and 3 bases at J, with 5 bases between. This CDR3 is CASSQEAEETQYF. The CDR3 DNA is TGTGCCAGCAGCCAAGAGGCAGAAGAGACCCAGTACTTC. The whole variable domain, filled in from reference TRBV14 and TRBJ2-5, reads EAGVTQFPSHSVIEKGQTVTLRCDPISGHDNLYWYRRVMGKEIKFLLHFVKESKQDESGMPNNRFLAERTGGTYSTLKVQPAELEDSGVYFCASSQEAEETQYFGPGTRLLVL.

The V and J genes are TRBV4-3 and TRBJ1-4; 7 nucleotides agree with TRBD1. The V gene end was trimmed by 3 bases and the J gene end by 8 bases; junction bases not matched to a gene: 6. CDR1 LGHNA and CDR2 YSLEER come from the germline V gene. This CDR3 has 14 residues. CDR3 in amino acids: CASSQRQGNEKLFF. CDR3 DNA sequence: TGCGCCAGCAGCCAGCGACAGGGAAACGAAAAACTGTTTTTT.

The chain uses TRBV30 and TRBJ2-1, with 10 bases aligning to TRBD1. Per germline, CDR1 GTSNPN and CDR2 SVGIG (reference sequence). V lost 2 bases and J lost 4; bases outside the gene matches: 2. This CDR3 has 14 amino acids. CDR3 loop: CAWSPGQGYNEQFF. CDR3 nucleotides: TGTGCCTGGAGTCCGGGACAGGGGTACAATGAGCAGTTCTTC. The variable domain in full, with the rest retrieved from reference TRBV30 and TRBJ2-1, is SQTIHQWPATLVQPVGSPLSLECTVEGTSNPNLYWYRQAAGRGLQLLFYSVGIGQISSEVPQNLSASRPQDRQFILSSKKLLLSDSGFYLCAWSPGQGYNEQFFGPGTRLTVL.

To note about this clone: A read error is likely, as this CDR3 ends without the conserved phenylalanine or tryptophan. This chain uses TRBV19 with TRBJ2-7; 11 bases line up with TRBD2. CDR3 length equals 14 residues. Germline V gives CDR1 LNHDA, CDR2 SQIVND (reference sequence). The junction had 2 bases not matched to a gene; V was cut back by 7 bases and J by 0 bases. The CDR3 sequence is CASMTSGNSYEQYL. CDR3 bases: TGTGCCAGTATGACTAGCGGGAACTCCTACGAGCAGTACCTC.

The chain joins TRBV12-5 to TRBJ1-2; D not certain. Germline values: CDR1 LGHNT, CDR2 FRNRAP. The V end was cut by 1 base, the J end by 3 bases, with 6 bases between. The CDR3 spans 13 residues. The CDR3 protein is CASGLETYYGYTF. The DNA for the CDR3 is TGTGCTAGTGGTTTGGAGACATACTATGGCTACACCTTC.

The rearrangement uses TRBV5-1 and TRBJ2-1; D remains ambiguous. Germline CDR1 reads SGHRS; CDR2 reads YFSETQ. Trimming left V 3 bases short and J 0 bases short, with 7 bases between. The CDR3 length is 14 residues. The CDR3, as DNA: TGCGCCAGCAGCTCCTATCCCTCCTACAATGAGCAGTTCTTC. It codes for CASSSYPSYNEQFF.

This clone has a handful of counts. The gene calls are TRBV29-1 and TRBJ1-2; 9 positions match TRBD1. Germline trimming cut 7 bases from V and 7 bases from J; bases unmatched to any gene: 16. The CDR3 is 15 amino acids. CDR1 and CDR2 (germline): SQVTM, ANQGSEA. CDR3 loop: CSAPRAGTGFSGYTF. Written as DNA, the CDR3 is TGCAGCGCCCCACGGGCCGGGACAGGGTTTTCTGGCTACACCTTC.

The chain links TRBV29-1 to TRBJ2-7; TRBD1 agrees at 9 bases. Germline values: CDR1 SQVTM, CDR2 ANQGSEA. Trimming removed 3 bases from V and 6 bases from J; junction bases left unmatched: 12. The length of the CDR3 is 15 residues. The CDR3 protein is CSVEEGQGFTLEQYF. In DNA form, the CDR3 reads TGCAGCGTTGAGGAGGGACAGGGATTCACCCTCGAGCAGTACTTC.